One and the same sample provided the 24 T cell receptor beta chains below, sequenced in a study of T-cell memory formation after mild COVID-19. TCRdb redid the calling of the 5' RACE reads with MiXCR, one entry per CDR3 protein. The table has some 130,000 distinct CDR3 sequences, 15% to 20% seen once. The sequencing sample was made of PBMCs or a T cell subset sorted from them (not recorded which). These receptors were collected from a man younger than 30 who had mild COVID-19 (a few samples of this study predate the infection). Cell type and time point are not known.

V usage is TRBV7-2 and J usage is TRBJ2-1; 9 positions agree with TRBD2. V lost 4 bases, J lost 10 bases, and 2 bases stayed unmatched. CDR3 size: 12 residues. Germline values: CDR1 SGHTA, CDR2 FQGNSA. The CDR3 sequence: CASSSLAGEQFF. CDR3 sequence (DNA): TGTGCCAGCAGCTCTCTAGCGGGGGAGCAGTTCTTC.

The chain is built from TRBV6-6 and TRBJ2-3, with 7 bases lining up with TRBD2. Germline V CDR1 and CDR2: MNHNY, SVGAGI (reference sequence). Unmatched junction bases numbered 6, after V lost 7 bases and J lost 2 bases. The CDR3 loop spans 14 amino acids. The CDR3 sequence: CASTRDYITDTQYF. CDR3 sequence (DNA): TGTGCCAGCACCCGGGACTATATCACAGATACGCAGTATTTT.

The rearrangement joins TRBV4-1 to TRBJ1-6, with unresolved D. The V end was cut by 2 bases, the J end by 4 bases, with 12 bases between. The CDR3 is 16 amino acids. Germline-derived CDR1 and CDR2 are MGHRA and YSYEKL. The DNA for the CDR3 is TGCGCCAGCAGCCAATTAAAGGCAGGTTATAATTCACCCCTCCACTTT. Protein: CASSQLKAGYNSPLHF.

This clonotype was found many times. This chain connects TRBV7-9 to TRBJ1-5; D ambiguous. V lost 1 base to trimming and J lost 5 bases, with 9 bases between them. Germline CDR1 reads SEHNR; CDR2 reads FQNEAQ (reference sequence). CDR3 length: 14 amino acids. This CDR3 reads CASSLGQDHQPQHF. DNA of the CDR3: TGTGCCAGCAGCTTAGGGCAGGACCATCAGCCCCAGCATTTT.

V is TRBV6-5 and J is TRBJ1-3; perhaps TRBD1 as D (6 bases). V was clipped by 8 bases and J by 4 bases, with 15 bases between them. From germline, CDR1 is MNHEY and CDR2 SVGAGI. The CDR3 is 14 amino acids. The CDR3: CASSLRTEGNTIYF. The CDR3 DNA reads TGTGCCAGCTCCTTACGGACAGAAGGAAACACCATATATTTT.

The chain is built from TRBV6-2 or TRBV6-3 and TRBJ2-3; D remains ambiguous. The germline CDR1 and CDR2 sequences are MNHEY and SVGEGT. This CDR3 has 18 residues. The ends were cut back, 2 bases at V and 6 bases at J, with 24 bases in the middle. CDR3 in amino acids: CASSYQTAVGFWKDTQYF. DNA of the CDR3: TGTGCCAGCAGTTACCAGACCGCTGTGGGGTTCTGGAAGGATACGCAGTATTTT.

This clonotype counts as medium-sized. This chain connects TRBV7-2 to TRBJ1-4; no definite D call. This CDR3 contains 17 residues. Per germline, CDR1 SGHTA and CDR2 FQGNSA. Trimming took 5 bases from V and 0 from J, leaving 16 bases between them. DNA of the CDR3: TGTGCCAGCAGCCCCGGCGGAGGGCGTGCAACTAATGAAAAACTGTTTTTT. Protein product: CASSPGGGRATNEKLFF. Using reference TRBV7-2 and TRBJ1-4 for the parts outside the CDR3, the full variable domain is GAGVSQSPSNKVTEKGKDVELRCDPISGHTALYWYRQSLGQGLEFLIYFQGNSAPDKSGLPSDRFSAERTGGSVSTLTIQRTQQEDSAVYLCASSPGGGRATNEKLFFGSGTQLSVL.

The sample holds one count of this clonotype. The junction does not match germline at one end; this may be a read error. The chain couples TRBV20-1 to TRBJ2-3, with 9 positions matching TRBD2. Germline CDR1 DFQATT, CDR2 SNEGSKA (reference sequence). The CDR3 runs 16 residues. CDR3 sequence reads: CSAREGGGGAEDTQYF. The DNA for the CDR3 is TGCAGTGCAAGAGAGGGTGGCGGGGGGGCCGAAGATACGCAGTATTTT.

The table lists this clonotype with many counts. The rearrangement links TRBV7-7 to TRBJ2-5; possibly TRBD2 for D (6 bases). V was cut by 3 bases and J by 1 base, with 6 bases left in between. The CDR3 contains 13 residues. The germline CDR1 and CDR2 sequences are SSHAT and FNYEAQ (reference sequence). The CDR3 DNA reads TGTGCCAGCAGCTTGGGACTCCAAGAGACCCAGTACTTC. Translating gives CASSLGLQETQYF.

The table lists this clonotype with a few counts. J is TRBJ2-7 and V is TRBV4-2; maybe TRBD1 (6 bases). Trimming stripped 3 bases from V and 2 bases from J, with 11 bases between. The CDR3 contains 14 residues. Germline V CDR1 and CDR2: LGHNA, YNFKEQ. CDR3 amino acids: CASSHGQGTYEQYF. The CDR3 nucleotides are TGTGCCAGCAGCCACGGCCAGGGGACCTACGAGCAGTACTTC.

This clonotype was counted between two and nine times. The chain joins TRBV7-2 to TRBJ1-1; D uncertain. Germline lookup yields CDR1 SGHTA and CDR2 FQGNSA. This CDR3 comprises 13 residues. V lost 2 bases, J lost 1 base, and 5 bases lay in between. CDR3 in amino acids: CASSLRENTEAFF. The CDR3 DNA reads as TGTGCCAGCAGCTTACGGGAGAACACTGAAGCTTTCTTT.

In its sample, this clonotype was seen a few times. CDR3 coding DNA: TGCAGTGCCGGAAGTTTCGACTCTGCAGATACGCAGTATTTT. Protein sequence: CSAGSFDSADTQYF. The V gene is TRBV20-1, the J gene TRBJ2-3; no reliable D call. Trimming removed 6 bases from V and 4 bases from J, with 17 bases in between. There are 14 residues in the CDR3. CDR1 is DFQATT and CDR2 is SNEGSKA in the germline V gene (reference sequence).

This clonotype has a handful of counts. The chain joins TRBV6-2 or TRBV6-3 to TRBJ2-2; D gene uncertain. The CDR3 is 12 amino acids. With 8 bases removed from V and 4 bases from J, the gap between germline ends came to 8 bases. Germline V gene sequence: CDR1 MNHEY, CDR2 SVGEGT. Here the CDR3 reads CASGTVTGELFF. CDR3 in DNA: TGTGCCAGCGGAACAGTCACCGGGGAGCTGTTTTTT.

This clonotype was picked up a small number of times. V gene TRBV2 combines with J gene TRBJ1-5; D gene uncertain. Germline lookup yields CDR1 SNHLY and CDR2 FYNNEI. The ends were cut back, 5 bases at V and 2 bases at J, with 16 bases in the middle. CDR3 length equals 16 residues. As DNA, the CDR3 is TGTGCCAGCAGTTTTAGTTCAAACCGCGGCAATCAGCCCCAGCATTTT. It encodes CASSFSSNRGNQPQHF. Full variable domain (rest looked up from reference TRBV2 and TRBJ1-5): EPEVTQTPSHQVTQMGQEVILRCVPISNHLYFYWYRQILGQKVEFLVSFYNNEISEKSEIFDDQFSVERPDGSNFTLKIRSTKLEDSAMYFCASSFSSNRGNQPQHFGDGTRLSIL.

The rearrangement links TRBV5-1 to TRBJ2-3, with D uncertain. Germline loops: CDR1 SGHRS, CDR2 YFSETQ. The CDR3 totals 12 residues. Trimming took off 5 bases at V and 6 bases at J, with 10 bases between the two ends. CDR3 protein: CASRDQWDTQYF. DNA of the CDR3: TGCGCCAGCAGGGACCAGTGGGATACGCAGTATTTT.

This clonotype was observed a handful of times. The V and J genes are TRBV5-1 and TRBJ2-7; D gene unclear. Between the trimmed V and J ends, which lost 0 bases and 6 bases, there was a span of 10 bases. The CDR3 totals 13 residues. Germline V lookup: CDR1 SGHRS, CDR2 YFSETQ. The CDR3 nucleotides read TGCGCCAGCAGCTTGGCCGCAGACTCCGAGCAGTACGTC. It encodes CASSLAADSEQYV.

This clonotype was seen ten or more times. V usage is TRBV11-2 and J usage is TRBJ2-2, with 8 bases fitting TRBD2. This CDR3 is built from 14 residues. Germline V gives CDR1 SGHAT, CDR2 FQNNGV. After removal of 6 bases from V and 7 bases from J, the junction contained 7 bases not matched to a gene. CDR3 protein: CASRIRGGYGELFF. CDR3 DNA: TGTGCCAGCAGAATACGGGGGGGCTACGGGGAGCTGTTTTTT.

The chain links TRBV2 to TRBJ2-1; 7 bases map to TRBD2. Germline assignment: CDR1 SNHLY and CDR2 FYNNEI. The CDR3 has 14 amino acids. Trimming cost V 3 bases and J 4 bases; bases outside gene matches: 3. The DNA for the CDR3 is TGTGCCAGCAGTGATGGGGGGGATTACAATGAGCAGTTCTTC. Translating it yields CASSDGGDYNEQFF.

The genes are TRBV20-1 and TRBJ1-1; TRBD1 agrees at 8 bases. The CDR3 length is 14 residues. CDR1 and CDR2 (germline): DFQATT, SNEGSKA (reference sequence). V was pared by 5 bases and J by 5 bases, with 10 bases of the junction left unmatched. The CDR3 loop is CSARPPDRVTEAFF. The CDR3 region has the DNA TGCAGTGCTCGCCCTCCGGACAGGGTGACTGAAGCTTTCTTT.

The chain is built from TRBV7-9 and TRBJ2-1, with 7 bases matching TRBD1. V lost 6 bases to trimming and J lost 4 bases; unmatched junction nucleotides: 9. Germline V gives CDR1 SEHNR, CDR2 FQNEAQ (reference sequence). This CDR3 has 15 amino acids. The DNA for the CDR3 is TGTGCCAGCAGTCCCGGGACAGACTTATACAATGAGCAGTTCTTC. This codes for CASSPGTDLYNEQFF.

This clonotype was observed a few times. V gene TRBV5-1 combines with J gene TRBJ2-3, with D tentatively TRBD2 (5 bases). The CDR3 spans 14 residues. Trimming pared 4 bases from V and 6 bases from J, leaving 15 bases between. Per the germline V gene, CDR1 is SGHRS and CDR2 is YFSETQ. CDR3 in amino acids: CASSTKSGWDTQYF. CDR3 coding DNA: TGCGCCAGCAGCACCAAGTCGGGGTGGGATACGCAGTATTTT.

The CDR3 protein is CASSQESRAWEQFF. The CDR3 DNA follows: TGCGCCAGCAGCCAAGAGAGCAGGGCCTGGGAGCAGTTCTTC. The V and J genes are TRBV4-3 and TRBJ2-1; TRBD1 might be the D (5 bases). The CDR3 length is 14 residues. Germline V gene sequence: CDR1 LGHNA, CDR2 YSLEER. With 0 bases removed from V and 10 bases from J, the gap between germline ends came to 13 bases.

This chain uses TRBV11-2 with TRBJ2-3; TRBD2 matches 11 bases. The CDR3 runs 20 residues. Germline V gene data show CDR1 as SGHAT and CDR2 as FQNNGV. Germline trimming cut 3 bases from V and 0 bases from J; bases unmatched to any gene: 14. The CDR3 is CASSFRLSPGLAESTDTQYF. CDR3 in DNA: TGTGCCAGCAGCTTCCGCCTTTCACCGGGACTAGCGGAGAGCACAGATACGCAGTATTTT.

The CDR3 spells CASSLLCLTGWTDTQYF. The CDR3 coding sequence is TGTGCCAGCAGTTTATTGTGTTTGACAGGGTGGACAGATACGCAGTATTTT. The chain uses TRBV27 and TRBJ2-3; 7 bases agree with TRBD1. This CDR3 is built from 17 residues. V dropped 1 base and J dropped 3; count of bases not matched to a gene: 10. Germline loops: CDR1 MNHEY, CDR2 SMNVEV (reference sequence).